This T cell receptor beta chain was captured by sequencing in a study of blood T cells in healthy people across ages. Next came a second PCR, run for about 6 to 11 cycles, which used a sample-barcoded 5' primer along with a J-beta primer mix. TCRdb reprocessed the 5' RACE reads via MiXCR and lists one record per CDR3 protein. This sample carries 800,000 to 950,000 distinct CDR3 sequences, about 28% of them seen once, and the ten largest clones take roughly 10%. This clonotype was counted a few times. The junction differs from germline at one of its ends, possibly a read error. The CDR3 is made up of 14 amino acids. Per germline, CDR1 SGHDT and CDR2 YYEEEE. These data were likewise used in another study, on T cells of mothers and their children.

The material sequenced was blood. The gene calls are TRBV5-6 and TRBJ2-1, with TRBD2 as a possible D gene (5 bases). The sequence derives from a woman aged 40 to 50 in good health. This CDR3 is CASSRGVRYNGQFF. The CDR3 coding sequence is TGTGCCAGCAGCCGGGGAGTGAGGTACAATGGGCAGTTCTTC.